These 10 T cell receptor beta chains originate from one sample sequenced in a study of T-cell memory formation after mild COVID-19. TCRdb fed the 5' RACE reads into MiXCR, producing one record per CDR3 protein. The sample lists 350,000 to 500,000 distinct CDR3 sequences; roughly a quarter were seen once. The sequenced material came from PBMCs or a T cell subset sorted from them (not recorded which). Every receptor here comes from an adult woman who had mild COVID-19 (a few samples of this study predate the infection). Cell type and time point are not known.

The chain links TRBV12-3 or TRBV12-4 to TRBJ1-5; D perhaps matches TRBD1 (5 bases). The length of the CDR3 is 15 residues. V was pared by 6 bases and J by 1 base, with 13 bases between. Here the CDR3 reads CASSLTWDSNQPQHF. The CDR3 DNA is TGTGCCAGCAGCCTAACCTGGGACAGCAATCAGCCCCAGCATTTT.

CDR3 loop: CASRSGTGDYGYTF. CDR3 nucleotides: TGTGCCAGCAGATCTGGGACAGGAGATTATGGCTACACCTTC. V and J are TRBV7-9 and TRBJ1-2; 8 nucleotides align to TRBD1. Germline V gives CDR1 SEHNR, CDR2 FQNEAQ (reference sequence). The length of the CDR3 is 14 residues. J lost 5 bases, V lost 6 bases, and 8 bases had no gene match.

This chain uses TRBV29-1 with TRBJ1-5; TRBD1 matches at 10 bases. The CDR3 covers 14 residues. V was clipped by 4 bases and J by 9 bases; unmatched bases: 9. Germline CDR1 and CDR2: SQVTM and ANQGSEA. CDR3 coding DNA: TGCAGCGTTGTCCTAGCGGGACAGGGGAGGCCCCAGCATTTT. Its translation is CSVVLAGQGRPQHF. Together with reference TRBV29-1 and TRBJ1-5, the CDR3 gives the full variable domain: SAVISQKPSRDICQRGTSLTIQCQVDSQVTMMFWYRQQPGQSLTLIATANQGSEATYESGFVIDKFPISRPNLTFSTLTVSNMSPEDSSIYLCSVVLAGQGRPQHFGDGTRLSIL.

This clonotype was seen a few times. J is TRBJ1-5 and V is TRBV15; D ambiguous. Germline CDR1 is LNHNV and CDR2 is YYDKDF (reference sequence). The CDR3 has 14 amino acids. V was cut by 0 bases and J by 7 bases, with 10 bases left in between. CDR3 bases: TGTGCCACCAGCAGAGAAGGGTCTAGGCAGCCCCAGCATTTT. Protein product: CATSREGSRQPQHF.

V and J are TRBV15 and TRBJ1-2; D remains ambiguous. With 1 base removed from V and 4 bases from J, the gap between germline ends came to 7 bases. CDR3 length equals 13 residues. Per the germline V gene, CDR1 is LNHNV and CDR2 is YYDKDF (reference sequence). CDR3 DNA: TGTGCCACCAGCAGAGTTGATCGCTATGGCTACACCTTC. The encoded protein is CATSRVDRYGYTF.

This clonotype was counted only a few times. The chain recombines TRBV25-1 with TRBJ2-7; tentative D call: TRBD1 (5 bases). Trimming took off 8 bases at V and 1 base at J, with 12 bases between the two ends. Per the germline V gene, CDR1 is MGHDK and CDR2 is SYGVNS. The CDR3 has 13 amino acids. The CDR3: CASGAYGSYEQYF. CDR3 sequence (DNA): TGTGCCAGCGGGGCGTACGGTTCCTACGAGCAGTACTTC.

This clonotype showed up just a few times. V usage is TRBV7-9 and J usage is TRBJ2-7, with D tentatively TRBD1 (6 bases). V was cut by 1 base and J by 0 bases, with 10 bases left in between. The CDR3 is 15 residues long. CDR1 and CDR2 (germline): SEHNR, FQNEAQ (reference sequence). The CDR3: CASSLGPGVSYEQYF. The DNA of the CDR3 is TGTGCCAGCAGCTTAGGCCCAGGGGTCTCCTACGAGCAGTACTTC.

The genes are TRBV6-4 and TRBJ2-1, with a weak D call TRBD1 (6 bases). This CDR3 has 15 amino acids. CDR1 and CDR2 from the germline V gene are MRHNA and SNTAGT. V lost 0 bases and J lost 3, with 9 bases in between. As DNA, the CDR3 is TGTGCCAGCAGTGACTCGGGACAACACTACAATGAGCAGTTCTTC. As protein: CASSDSGQHYNEQFF.

The chain links TRBV7-9 to TRBJ1-5; the D is unclear. Per germline, CDR1 SEHNR and CDR2 FQNEAQ (reference sequence). CDR3 length: 16 amino acids. Trimming cost V 2 bases and J 4 bases, with 15 bases left between them. The CDR3 nucleotides read TGTGCCAGCAGCTTATGGGGAGGGCGGGGTAATCAGCCCCAGCATTTT. Translated: CASSLWGGRGNQPQHF.

This clonotype turned up a few times. The rearrangement links TRBV4-1 to TRBJ1-2; D possibly corresponds to TRBD1 (5 bases). Trimming took off 0 bases at V and 4 bases at J, with 9 bases between the two ends. The length of the CDR3 is 14 residues. Germline assignment: CDR1 MGHRA and CDR2 YSYEKL. CDR3 region: CASSQDQGLYGYTF. The CDR3 DNA is TGCGCCAGCAGCCAAGACCAGGGCCTCTATGGCTACACCTTC.